Detailed here is one T cell receptor beta chain. This clonotype was observed a handful of times. The clone's antigen remains unknown. Its ends do not fully match the called genes, so a read error is possible. Library creation used 5' RACE. Reads for this sample came from an Illumina HiSeq 2500. A second PCR of about 6 to 12 cycles was run with a J-beta primer mix and a sample-barcoded 5' primer. A template-switch 5' adaptor carrying 12 random nucleotides introduced a unique molecular identifier onto each TCR beta cDNA molecule. At least 2.5 million CDR3-containing paired-end reads were obtained from each sample. All of the RNA was converted into first-strand cDNA using the Mint cDNA synthesis kit, with a TRBC-specific oligonucleotide serving as the primer. Following uracil-DNA glycosylase treatment, a first 18-cycle PCR with universal primers M1SS and BC2_uni_R was performed on all cDNA. As for the original processing: For normalization, 1 million high-quality reads, each with a distinct molecular identifier, were randomly selected from each sample. Reads sharing molecular identifiers were discarded rather than binned into consensus sequences. MiTCR, with a Q25 quality threshold and the strictest error-elimination algorithm, was used for CDR3 identification, clonotype clustering and error correction. Lower-bound total TCR beta diversity was estimated with a nonparametric unseen species model using Euler transformation. The public reads were run again by TCRdb, first through fastp at Q25 and then through MiXCR, and only productive beta chains were kept. Merged by CDR3 protein, the rows form single entries marked with the most common genes and DNA. Here the V and J calls rest on TCRdb's processing, not on the authors' analysis. Recorded for this sample are about 620,000 distinct CDR3 sequences; about 51% of them occurred a single time. Roughly 14% of the sample rests with the top ten.

The donors were roughly 38 Caucasian individuals from Russia, aged about 6 to 100 years, who were systemically healthy. Each donor gave 9.5 to 10 milliliters of peripheral blood, drawn into EDTA-treated Vacutainer tubes. Ficoll-Paque density-gradient centrifugation was used to isolate PBMCs, with at least 6 million per sample. Trizol reagent was used to extract total RNA from PBMCs, with at least 5 micrograms per sample. The percentages of naive CD45RAhigh/CD27high T cells were determined by flow cytometry on a PBMC aliquot from every donor. The sample belongs to a study of blood T cells in healthy people across ages (dated by TCRdb to 2015 to 2017). At the level of the whole study: In model experiments, template switching captured about one uniquely barcoded TCR beta cDNA molecule for every two T cells. Using the same blood draw, the study looked at two additional independent replicas of 1 million unique cDNA reads for two donors, one aged 18 to 30 and the other aged 80 or older. To avoid experimental bias, donors of different ages were randomly spread across the sequencing lanes. The study measured age-related changes in TCR beta repertoire diversity using deep sequencing normalized with unique cDNA molecular identifiers. The donors were split into four age groups: young (average 16 years), middle-aged (more than 35), aged (62) and long-lived (approximately 89).

Via the germline V gene, CDR1 is SQVTM and CDR2 ANQGSEA. CDR3 length: 13 amino acids, cysteine to phenylalanine. The entry retains the CDR3 DNA only, 39 bases that are in frame from base 1. General conclusions and limits of the study: Observed TCR beta diversity per million T cells fell roughly linearly with age, and a significant reduction was already apparent by age around 40. Conclusive comparison of naive and antigen-experienced compartments was prevented by the profiling of bulk unsorted PBMCs. Compared with the aged group, more naive CD4+ T cells, fewer expanded clones and increased TCR diversity were shown by the long-lived group, suggesting age selection. Estimates of total diversity from one million sequenced T cells were regarded as lower bounds and underestimates. A strong correlation was found between observed TCR beta diversity and the percentage of naive T cells measured by flow cytometry. Because the CMV infection status of the donors was unknown, age-related changes in expanded clonotypes may potentially have been confounded.

The sequencing sample was made of blood. This receptor was obtained from a woman older than 75 in good health. The rearrangement combines TRBV29-1 with TRBJ2-3; a tentative D match to TRBD2 spans 6 bases. The bases are TGCAGCTGTCGGGGGAGGTTCACAGATACGCGGTATTTT. Translated, it reads CSCRGRFTDTRYF.